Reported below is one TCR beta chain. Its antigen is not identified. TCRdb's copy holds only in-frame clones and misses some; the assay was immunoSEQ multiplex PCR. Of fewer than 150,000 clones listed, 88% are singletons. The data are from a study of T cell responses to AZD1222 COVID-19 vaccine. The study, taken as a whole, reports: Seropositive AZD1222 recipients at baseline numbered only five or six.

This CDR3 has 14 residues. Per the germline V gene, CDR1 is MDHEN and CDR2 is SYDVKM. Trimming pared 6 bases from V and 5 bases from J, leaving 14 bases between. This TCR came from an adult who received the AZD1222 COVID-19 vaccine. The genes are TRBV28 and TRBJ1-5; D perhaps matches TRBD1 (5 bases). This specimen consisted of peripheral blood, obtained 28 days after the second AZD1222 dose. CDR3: CASSLGGSHQPQHF. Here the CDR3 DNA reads TGTGCCAGCAGCCTTGGGGGATCCCATCAGCCCCAGCATTTT.